Below, one TCR beta chain is given with its context. Between the trimmed V and J ends, which lost 1 base and 11 bases, there was a span of 26 bases. The germline V gene encodes CDR1 SGHVS and CDR2 FNYEAQ. The CDR3 is made up of 17 amino acids. This sample was included in a study of control samples from healthy donors and cancer patients. Method: immunoSEQ multiplex PCR; TCRdb's copy keeps in-frame clones and lacks some. The sample has some 210,000 clones, over 80% seen once. The sequenced material came from blood. The chain employs TRBV7-6 and TRBJ1-1; no firm D call. The source is a man younger than 40 in good health. The CDR3, as DNA: TGTGCCAGCAGCTTAGTCCGTAACGGACTGATGGTAGAGAAGGCTTTCTTT. Encoded protein: CASSLVRNGLMVEKAFF.